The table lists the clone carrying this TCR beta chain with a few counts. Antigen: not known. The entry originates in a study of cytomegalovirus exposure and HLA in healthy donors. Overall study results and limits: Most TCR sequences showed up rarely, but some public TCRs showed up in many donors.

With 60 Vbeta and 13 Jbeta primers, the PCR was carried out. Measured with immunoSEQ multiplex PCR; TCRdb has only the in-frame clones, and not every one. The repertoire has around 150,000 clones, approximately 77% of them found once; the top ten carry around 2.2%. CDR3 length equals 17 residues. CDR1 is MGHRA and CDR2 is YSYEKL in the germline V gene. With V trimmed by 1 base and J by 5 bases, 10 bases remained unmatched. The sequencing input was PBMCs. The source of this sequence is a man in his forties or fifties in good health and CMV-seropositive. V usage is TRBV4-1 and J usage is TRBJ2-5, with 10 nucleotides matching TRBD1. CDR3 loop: CASSQGPRQGAKETQYF. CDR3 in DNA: TGCGCCAGCAGCCAAGGACCTAGACAGGGGGCGAAGGAGACCCAGTACTTC.